The T cell receptor beta chain described here comes from a study of regulatory T cells in long-lasting Graves disease. Both iRepertoire HTBI primers and Arm-PCR of CDR3 regions were used to build the TCR beta libraries. Via MiXCR, TCRdb re-called the multiplex PCR reads, giving one row per CDR3 protein. The table includes about 470,000 distinct CDR3 sequences, 20% to 25% detected once. This clonotype was recorded at least ten times. Its antigen remains unknown. Trimming stripped 10 bases from V and 0 bases from J, with 9 bases between. CDR3 size: 12 residues. Germline V lookup: CDR1 SNHLY, CDR2 FYNNEI. The study's findings and limits: It was in persistent disease that TRBV28, TRBJ1-2 and TRBJ2-5 were favored.

Time point of the sample: persistent/refractory GD, antithyroid drugs over 5 years with positive TRAb. PBMCs provided the RNA from which the TCR library was made. The chain joins TRBV2 to TRBJ1-1, with a possible D match to TRBD1 (5 bases). This TCR derives from a female donor with Graves disease. Sequences were derived from peripheral blood mononuclear cells (PBMCs), sampled when the disease was refractory, from a patient treated with antithyroid drugs. CDR3 residues: CANGTVNTEAFF. In DNA form, the CDR3 reads TGTGCCAACGGGACGGTGAACACTGAAGCTTTCTTT.